The present T cell receptor beta chain was sequenced within a study of blood T cells in healthy people across ages. Turning to the study itself: When template switching was applied, about one barcoded beta molecule was captured per two T cells.

The V gene's germline CDR1 is MNHEY and CDR2 SVGEGT. The CDR3 has 12 amino acids. V lost 10 bases, J lost 8 bases, and 15 bases lay in between. Sample-barcoded 5' priming and a J-beta primer mix drove a second PCR of roughly 7 to 11 cycles. TCRdb analysed the 5' RACE reads with MiXCR anew, one entry per CDR3 protein. This repertoire shows under 2,000,000 distinct CDR3 sequences, around 50% found once; its top ten account for approximately 2.1%. V and J are TRBV6-2 or TRBV6-3 and TRBJ2-1, with D maybe TRBD1 (5 bases). The sequence was collected from a woman aged 40 to 50 in good health. Sequenced material: blood. CDR3 protein: CATLTVGHEQFF. CDR3 DNA: TGTGCCACCCTGACAGTGGGCCATGAGCAGTTCTTC.